What follows are 27 T cell receptor beta chains derived from one specimen sequenced in a study of cytomegalovirus exposure and HLA in healthy donors. Amplification used 60 Vbeta primers and 13 Jbeta primers. Sequencing was performed with immunoSEQ multiplex PCR; in TCRdb, only in-frame clones are kept and a portion is missing. The data contain 130,000 or so clones, roughly 74% of them singletons. Sequenced: PBMCs. Every receptor here comes from a male donor in good health and CMV-seronegative.

The V gene is TRBV30, the J gene TRBJ1-4; no clear D gene. CDR1 and CDR2 (germline): GTSNPN, SVGIG (reference sequence). This CDR3 has 13 residues. V dropped 3 bases and J dropped 10 bases, with 15 bases sitting between them. The CDR3 DNA reads as TGTGCCTGGAGGGGCAGTCAAAAAGGAAAACTGTTTTTT. Translating it yields CAWRGSQKGKLFF.

CDR3 bases: TGTGCCAGCAGCCAAGAGGTTGGTAGCAACGAGCAGTTCTTC. Protein: CASSQEVGSNEQFF. The chain recombines TRBV4-2 with TRBJ2-1; D is ambiguous. The CDR3 covers 14 residues. V lost 0 bases and J 10 bases, leaving 13 bases between the germline ends. The V gene's germline CDR1 is LGHNA and CDR2 YNFKEQ.

The chain links TRBV29-1 to TRBJ1-2; 10 nucleotides align to TRBD1. The CDR3 spans 13 residues. CDR1 is SQVTM, CDR2 ANQGSEA, per germline. The ends lost 2 bases at V and 7 bases at J; junction bases unmatched: 4. CDR3 protein: CSVERQGAGGYTF. The CDR3 nucleotides read TGCAGCGTTGAAAGACAGGGGGCGGGTGGCTACACCTTC.

CDR3 amino acids: CASSLGTGGVMNTEAFF. CDR3 sequence (DNA): TGCGCCAGCAGCTTGGGGACAGGGGGCGTGATGAACACTGAAGCTTTCTTT. This chain uses TRBV5-1 with TRBJ1-1; 11 bases are shared with TRBD1. Germline V gene sequence: CDR1 SGHRS, CDR2 YFSETQ. V lost 0 bases to trimming and J lost 0 bases; unmatched junction nucleotides: 4. There are 17 residues in the CDR3.

The chain employs TRBV5-1 and TRBJ1-2; D not certain. V lost 1 base, J lost 4 bases, and 8 bases lay in between. This CDR3 region has 13 residues. CDR1 and CDR2 from the germline V gene are SGHRS and YFSETQ. CDR3 in amino acids: CASSLPSSYGYTF. The DNA of the CDR3 is TGCGCCAGCAGCTTGCCCTCGAGCTATGGCTACACCTTC.

This chain joins TRBV18 and TRBJ1-1; no reliable D call. The CDR3 loop spans 14 amino acids. The germline V gene has CDR1 KGHSH and CDR2 LQKENI. Trimming shortened V by 4 bases and J by 1 base, and 10 bases separated the two germline ends. This CDR3 is CASSLSQKNTEAFF. Here the CDR3 DNA reads TGTGCCAGCTCACTATCGCAGAAGAACACTGAAGCTTTCTTT.

The J gene is TRBJ1-1, the V gene TRBV10-3; D remains ambiguous. Trimming pared 3 bases from V and 4 bases from J, leaving 15 bases between. The CDR3 has 15 residues. CDR1 is ENHRY, CDR2 SYGVKD, per germline. The CDR3 DNA reads TGTGCCATCAGTGATGAGGGTAGGGTGAGCACTGAAGCTTTCTTT. This gives the protein CAISDEGRVSTEAFF.

The CDR3 DNA is TGTGCCAGCAGCTCGACGGGACAGGTTAGGACCAATGAGCAGTTCTTC. Amino acid sequence: CASSSTGQVRTNEQFF. The V and J genes are TRBV7-8 and TRBJ2-1, with 8 bases that match TRBD1. The CDR3 totals 16 residues. After removal of 4 bases from V and 6 bases from J, the junction contained 11 bases not matched to a gene. Germline values: CDR1 SGHVS, CDR2 FQNEAQ.

V is TRBV30 and J is TRBJ2-2; D is perhaps TRBD1 (6 bases). The V end lost 4 bases, the J end lost 9 bases, and 12 bases lay between the germline ends. Per the germline V gene, CDR1 is GTSNPN and CDR2 is SVGIG (reference sequence). This CDR3 spans 12 amino acids. CDR3 sequence reads: CAWISGARELFF. CDR3 bases: TGTGCCTGGATTTCAGGGGCCAGGGAGCTGTTTTTT.

Details on this clone: Within the sample, other DNA sequences also encode this same CDR3. The rearrangement uses TRBV4-3 and TRBJ2-5; TRBD1 aligns across 7 bases. The end of the DNA is better explained by TRBJ2-7, so the J call may be wrong. Germline values: CDR1 LGHNA, CDR2 YSLEER. CDR3 length: 16 amino acids. As DNA, the CDR3 is TGCGCCAGCAGCCAAGAAGAAAGGGGGCTCTCCTACGAGCAGTACTTC. Translating it yields CASSQEERGLSYEQYF.

J is TRBJ1-1 and V is TRBV27; 8 bases line up with TRBD1. The CDR3 spans 13 residues. Looked up from germline, CDR1 is MNHEY and CDR2 is SMNVEV (reference sequence). V trimming: 8 bases; J trimming: 6 bases; junction bases outside the gene matches: 8. The CDR3 nucleotides are TGTGCCAGCCGTCGGACAGGGATGCCTGAAGCTTTCTTT. Protein product: CASRRTGMPEAFF.

The J gene is TRBJ2-7, the V gene TRBV11-1, with D maybe TRBD1 (6 bases). Trimming took 2 bases from V and 2 from J, leaving 19 bases between them. CDR3 size: 17 residues. The germline CDR1 and CDR2 sequences are SGHAT and FQDESV (reference sequence). In nucleotides, the CDR3 is TGTGCCAGCAGCTTAATCGGGCGCGCAGGGGTCGCCTACGAGCAGTACTTC. It codes for CASSLIGRAGVAYEQYF.

The chain combines TRBV28 with TRBJ2-7, with a tentative D call TRBD2 (6 bases). V was shortened by 0 bases and J by 4 bases, with 16 bases between the two germline ends. This CDR3 is built from 16 residues. CDR1 is MDHEN, CDR2 SYDVKM, per germline. The CDR3 loop is CASSLWGLTSSYEQYF. The CDR3 DNA sequence: TGTGCCAGCAGTTTATGGGGACTGACCTCGTCGTACGAGCAGTACTTC.

This clone turned up a few times. CDR3 region: CAWSVPGDPNYGYTF. As DNA, the CDR3 is TGTGCCTGGAGTGTACCCGGGGATCCTAACTATGGCTACACCTTC. The gene calls are TRBV30 and TRBJ1-2; D remains ambiguous. CDR1 and CDR2 from the germline V gene are GTSNPN and SVGIG (reference sequence). Trimming removed 0 bases at V and 0 bases at J, with 11 bases between. The CDR3 sequence is 15 residues long.

The chain uses TRBV5-1 and TRBJ2-7; 9 nucleotides align to TRBD1. CDR1 SGHRS and CDR2 YFSETQ come from the germline V gene. The CDR3 spans 24 residues. With 0 bases clipped from V and 0 bases from J, the junction kept 28 bases outside the gene matches. The CDR3 sequence: CASSLASVPKLTGGKIPSSYEQYF. In nucleotides, the CDR3 is TGCGCCAGCAGCTTGGCCAGTGTCCCCAAGCTGACAGGGGGAAAGATCCCGAGCTCCTACGAGCAGTACTTC.

The chain recombines TRBV18 with TRBJ1-4, with 7 bases matching TRBD1. Germline trimming cut 0 bases from V and 0 bases from J; bases unmatched to any gene: 1. The germline V gene has CDR1 KGHSH and CDR2 LQKENI. CDR3 length: 16 residues. The CDR3 loop reads CASSPPQGATNEKLFF. The CDR3 DNA follows: TGTGCCAGCTCACCACCCCAGGGGGCAACTAATGAAAAACTGTTTTTT.

This clone has just one count. The V and J genes are TRBV9 and TRBJ2-7; D gene uncertain. Trimming left V 0 bases short and J 6 bases short, with 10 bases between. CDR1 SGDLS and CDR2 YYNGEE come from the germline V gene. The CDR3 is 13 residues long. The CDR3 DNA is TGTGCCAGCAGCGTAGAACAGATGGGCGAGCAGTACTTC. It is translated as CASSVEQMGEQYF.

This clone turned up a few times. This sequence joins TRBV28 and TRBJ1-3; D may be TRBD1 (6 bases). The CDR3 totals 20 residues. Germline values: CDR1 MDHEN, CDR2 SYDVKM. The V and J ends lost 4 bases and 0 bases respectively, with 25 bases between them. CDR3 sequence (DNA): TGTGCCAGCAGTTCTTCATTCCGGGTCACCGACAGGTACTCTGGAAACACCATATATTTT. This gives the protein CASSSSFRVTDRYSGNTIYF.

A few counts support this clone. The chain combines TRBV6-5 with TRBJ2-7; the D gene is possibly TRBD1 (5 bases). Germline V gene data show CDR1 as MNHEY and CDR2 as SVGAGI. The CDR3 runs to 11 residues. V dropped 2 bases and J dropped 9 bases, with 8 bases sitting between them. The CDR3, as DNA: TGTGCCAGCAGTTACGGAGACAGGCAGTACTTC. Amino acids: CASSYGDRQYF.

The V gene is TRBV6-6, the J gene TRBJ1-2; D not certain. The germline V and J ends were trimmed by 2 bases and 4 bases, with 8 bases remaining between them. There are 13 residues in the CDR3. Germline V lookup: CDR1 MNHNY, CDR2 SVGAGI (reference sequence). CDR3 sequence reads: CASSYDTSYGYTF. CDR3 nucleotide sequence: TGTGCCAGCAGTTACGACACCTCCTATGGCTACACCTTC.

In this sample, this clone turned up a few times. The J gene is TRBJ1-5, the V gene TRBV15; D unclear. Trimming cost V 0 bases and J 7 bases, with 7 bases left between them. The CDR3 is 13 amino acids. Germline CDR1 LNHNV, CDR2 YYDKDF (reference sequence). CDR3 in DNA: TGTGCCACCAGCAGAGATAGCGGGCAGCCCCAGCATTTT. This gives the protein CATSRDSGQPQHF.

The sample holds one count of this clone. The rearrangement joins TRBV9 to TRBJ2-6, with D possibly being TRBD1 (6 bases). This CDR3 is 15 amino acids long. From germline, CDR1 is SGDLS and CDR2 YYNGEE. The V end was cut by 4 bases, the J end by 4 bases, with 12 bases between. The CDR3 sequence is CASSPQGYGANVLTF. In nucleotides, the CDR3 is TGTGCCAGCAGCCCACAGGGCTACGGGGCCAACGTCCTGACTTTC.

The chain is built from TRBV6-5 and TRBJ2-3, with 8 bases aligning to TRBD2. Germline V gene lookup returns CDR1 MNHEY and CDR2 SVGAGI. V shed 4 bases, J shed 10 bases, and the junction held 10 bases outside the gene matches. The CDR3 contains 14 residues. Written as DNA, the CDR3 is TGTGCCAGCAGTTCCCGCCGACTAGCGATGTCGCAGTATTTT. Translating gives CASSSRRLAMSQYF.

V is TRBV18 and J is TRBJ1-1, with unresolved D. V was clipped by 5 bases and J by 5 bases, with 6 bases between them. CDR3 length equals 11 residues. Germline lookup yields CDR1 KGHSH and CDR2 LQKENI. The CDR3 region is CASSSRTEAFF. CDR3 nucleotide sequence: TGTGCCAGCTCATCGAGGACTGAAGCTTTCTTT.

V is TRBV4-1 and J is TRBJ2-1; 8 bases map to TRBD2. Germline trimming cut 1 base from V and 3 bases from J; bases unmatched to any gene: 11. Germline CDR1 and CDR2: MGHRA and YSYEKL. CDR3 length: 18 amino acids. The CDR3 DNA is TGCGCCAGCAGCCAAGGAGGGTCGCGGGGGGCTGTCTACAATGAGCAGTTCTTC. Its translation is CASSQGGSRGAVYNEQFF.

This chain links TRBV7-2 with TRBJ2-3; maybe TRBD2 (5 bases). The CDR3 loop spans 19 amino acids. Between the trimmed V and J ends, which lost 2 bases and 0 bases, there was a span of 21 bases. CDR1 and CDR2 from the germline V gene are SGHTA and FQGNSA. CDR3 loop: CASSLKRRRGKYSTDTQYF. The CDR3 nucleotides read TGTGCCAGCAGCTTAAAAAGACGACGGGGAAAATATAGCACAGATACGCAGTATTTT.

This clone was seen a single time. V gene TRBV9 combines with J gene TRBJ2-5, with D perhaps TRBD2 (6 bases). Trimming cost V 3 bases and J 4 bases, with 22 bases left between them. From germline, CDR1 is SGDLS and CDR2 YYNGEE. The CDR3 is 17 amino acids. CDR3 coding DNA: TGTGCCAGCAGCGAACCCTACGGCGGGGCTATGTCAGAGACCCAGTACTTC. Translating gives CASSEPYGGAMSETQYF.